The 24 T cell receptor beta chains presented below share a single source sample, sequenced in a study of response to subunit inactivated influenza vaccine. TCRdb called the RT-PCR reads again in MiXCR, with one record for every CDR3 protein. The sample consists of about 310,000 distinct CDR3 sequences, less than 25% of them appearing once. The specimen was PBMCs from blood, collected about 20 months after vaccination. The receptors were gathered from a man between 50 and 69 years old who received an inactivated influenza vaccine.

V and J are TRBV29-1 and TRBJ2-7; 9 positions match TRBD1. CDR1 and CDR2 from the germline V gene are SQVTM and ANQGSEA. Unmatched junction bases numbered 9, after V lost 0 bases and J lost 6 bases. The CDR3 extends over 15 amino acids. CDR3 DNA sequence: TGCAGCGTTGAAGATCTTGGACAGGGGAATTCCGAGCAGTACTTC. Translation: CSVEDLGQGNSEQYF.

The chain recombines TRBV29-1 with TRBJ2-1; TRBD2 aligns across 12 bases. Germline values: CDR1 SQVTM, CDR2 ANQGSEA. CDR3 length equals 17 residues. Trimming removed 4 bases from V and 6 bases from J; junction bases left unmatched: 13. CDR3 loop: CSVVIRTSGIWGNEQFF. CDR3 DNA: TGCAGCGTTGTCATCCGGACTAGCGGGATATGGGGCAATGAGCAGTTCTTC.

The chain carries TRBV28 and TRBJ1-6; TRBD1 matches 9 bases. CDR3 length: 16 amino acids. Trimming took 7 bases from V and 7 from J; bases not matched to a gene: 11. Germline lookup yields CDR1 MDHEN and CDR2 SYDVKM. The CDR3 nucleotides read TGTGCCAGCACCACTCCCGGGACAGGGTTCAATTCACCCCTCCACTTT. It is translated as CASTTPGTGFNSPLHF.

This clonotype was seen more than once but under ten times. Written as DNA, the CDR3 is TGTGCCTGGAGTCTGACAGGGCCCCTCTCTGGGGCCAACGTCCTGACTTTC. Its protein is CAWSLTGPLSGANVLTF. The chain employs TRBV30 and TRBJ2-6; 7 bases are shared with TRBD1. CDR3 length: 17 amino acids. V was clipped by 2 bases and J by 0 bases; unmatched bases: 7. Germline CDR1 is GTSNPN and CDR2 is SVGIG (reference sequence).

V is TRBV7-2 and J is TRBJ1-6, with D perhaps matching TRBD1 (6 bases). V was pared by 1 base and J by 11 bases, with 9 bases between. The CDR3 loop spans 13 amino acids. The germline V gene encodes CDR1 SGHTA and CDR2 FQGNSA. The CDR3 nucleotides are TGTGCCAGCAGCTTAGATAGGGGGGCACCCCTCCACTTT. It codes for CASSLDRGAPLHF.

This chain's CDR3 is CAISDEGAYGYTF. In nucleotides, the CDR3 is TGTGCCATCAGTGACGAGGGGGCCTATGGCTACACCTTC. The gene calls are TRBV10-3 and TRBJ1-2, with TRBD1 identical over 7 bases. J lost 4 bases, V lost 3 bases, and 2 bases had no gene match. The CDR3 covers 13 residues. From germline, CDR1 is ENHRY and CDR2 SYGVKD.

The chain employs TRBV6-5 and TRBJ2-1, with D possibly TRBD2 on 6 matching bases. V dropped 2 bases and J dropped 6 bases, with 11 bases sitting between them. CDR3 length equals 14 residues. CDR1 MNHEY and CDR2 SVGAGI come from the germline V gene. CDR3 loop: CASSYGVGGNEQFF. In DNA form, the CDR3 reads TGTGCCAGCAGTTACGGGGTCGGGGGCAATGAGCAGTTCTTC.

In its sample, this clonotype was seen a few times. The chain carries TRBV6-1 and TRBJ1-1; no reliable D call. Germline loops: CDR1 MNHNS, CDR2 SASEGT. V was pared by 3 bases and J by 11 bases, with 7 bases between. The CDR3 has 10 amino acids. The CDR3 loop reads CASSDIWAFF. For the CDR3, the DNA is TGTGCCAGCAGTGATATTTGGGCTTTCTTT.

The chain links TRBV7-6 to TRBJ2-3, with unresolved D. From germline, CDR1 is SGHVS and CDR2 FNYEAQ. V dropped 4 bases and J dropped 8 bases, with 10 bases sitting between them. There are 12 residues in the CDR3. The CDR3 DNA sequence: TGTGCCAGCAGCTCGGCGGCCCGTACGCAGTATTTT. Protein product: CASSSAARTQYF.

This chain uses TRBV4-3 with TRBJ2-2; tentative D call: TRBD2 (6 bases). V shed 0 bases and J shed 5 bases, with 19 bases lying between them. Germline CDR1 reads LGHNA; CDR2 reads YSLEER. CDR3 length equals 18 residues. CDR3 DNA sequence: TGCGCCAGCAGCCAAGATACAAGACATAGCGGACTAACCGGGGAGCTGTTTTTT. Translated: CASSQDTRHSGLTGELFF.

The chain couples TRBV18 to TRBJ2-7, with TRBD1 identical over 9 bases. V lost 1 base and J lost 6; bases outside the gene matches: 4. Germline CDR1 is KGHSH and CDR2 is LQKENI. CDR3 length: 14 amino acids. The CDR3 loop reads CASSPRMGQGEQYF. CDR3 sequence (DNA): TGTGCCAGCTCACCACGTATGGGACAGGGCGAGCAGTACTTC.

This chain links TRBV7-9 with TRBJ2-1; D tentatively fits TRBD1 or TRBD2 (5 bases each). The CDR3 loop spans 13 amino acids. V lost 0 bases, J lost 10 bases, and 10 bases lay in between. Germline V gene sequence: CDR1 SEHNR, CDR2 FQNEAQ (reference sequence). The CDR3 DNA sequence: TGTGCCAGCAGCTTAGCACCCAGGGACGAGCAGTTCTTC. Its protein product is CASSLAPRDEQFF.

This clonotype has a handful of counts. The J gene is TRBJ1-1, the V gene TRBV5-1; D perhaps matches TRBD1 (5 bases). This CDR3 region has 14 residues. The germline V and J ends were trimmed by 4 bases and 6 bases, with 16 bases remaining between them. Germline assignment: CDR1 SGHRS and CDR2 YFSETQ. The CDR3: CASSPGPSAAEAFF. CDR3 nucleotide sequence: TGCGCCAGCAGCCCGGGGCCCTCGGCGGCTGAAGCTTTCTTT.

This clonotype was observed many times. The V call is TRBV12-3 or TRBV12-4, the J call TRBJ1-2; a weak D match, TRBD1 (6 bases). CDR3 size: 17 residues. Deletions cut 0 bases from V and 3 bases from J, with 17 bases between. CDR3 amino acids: CASSLAPTWTADYGYTF. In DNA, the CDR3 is TGTGCCAGCAGTTTAGCCCCTACTTGGACAGCCGACTATGGCTACACCTTC.

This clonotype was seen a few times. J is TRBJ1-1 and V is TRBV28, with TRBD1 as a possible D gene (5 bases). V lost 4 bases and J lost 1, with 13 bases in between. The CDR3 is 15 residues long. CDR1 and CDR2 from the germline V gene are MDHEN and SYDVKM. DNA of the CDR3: TGTGCCAGCAGTTACCCAATCGGACAGAACACTGAAGCTTTCTTT. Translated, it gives CASSYPIGQNTEAFF.

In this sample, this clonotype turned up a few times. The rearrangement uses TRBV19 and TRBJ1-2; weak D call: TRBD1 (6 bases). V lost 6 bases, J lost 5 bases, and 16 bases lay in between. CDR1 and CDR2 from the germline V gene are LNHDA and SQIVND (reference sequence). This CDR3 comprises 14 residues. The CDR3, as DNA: TGTGCCAGTAGGAGTCTGGGGGCGCTTTATGGCTACACCTTC. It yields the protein CASRSLGALYGYTF.

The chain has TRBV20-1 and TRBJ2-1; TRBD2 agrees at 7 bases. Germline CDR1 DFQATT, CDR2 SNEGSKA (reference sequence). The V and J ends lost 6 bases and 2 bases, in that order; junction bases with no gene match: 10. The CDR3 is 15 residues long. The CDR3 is CSAYPGGRPYNEQFF. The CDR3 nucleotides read TGCAGTGCCTACCCCGGGGGGAGGCCCTACAATGAGCAGTTCTTC.

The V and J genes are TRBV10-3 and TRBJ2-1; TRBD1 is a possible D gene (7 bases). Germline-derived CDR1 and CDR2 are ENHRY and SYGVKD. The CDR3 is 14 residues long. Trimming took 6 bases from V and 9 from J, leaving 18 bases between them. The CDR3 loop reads CAISSAGGMGEQFF. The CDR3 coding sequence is TGTGCCATCAGCAGTGCAGGGGGGATGGGTGAGCAGTTCTTC.

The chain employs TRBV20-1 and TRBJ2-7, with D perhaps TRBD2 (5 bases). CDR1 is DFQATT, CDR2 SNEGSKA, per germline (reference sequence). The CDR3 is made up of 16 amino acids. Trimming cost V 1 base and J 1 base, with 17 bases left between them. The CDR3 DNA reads TGCAGTGCTAGAGTCCTTCAGCGGACCTTTTCCTACGAGCAGTACTTC. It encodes CSARVLQRTFSYEQYF.

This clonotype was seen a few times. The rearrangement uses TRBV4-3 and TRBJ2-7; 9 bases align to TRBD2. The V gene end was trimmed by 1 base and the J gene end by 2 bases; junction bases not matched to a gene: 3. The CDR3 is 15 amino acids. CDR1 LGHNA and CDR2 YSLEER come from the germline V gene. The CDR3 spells CASSQGGGRAYEQYF. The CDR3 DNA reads TGCGCCAGCAGCCAAGGGGGCGGGAGGGCCTACGAGCAGTACTTC.

The CDR3 DNA sequence: TGTGCCAGCAGCCCCCAGGGGTTGGATACGCAGTATTTT. Protein: CASSPQGLDTQYF. This sequence joins TRBV7-9 and TRBJ2-3; D perhaps matches TRBD1 (6 bases). This CDR3 has 13 residues. CDR1 is SEHNR, CDR2 FQNEAQ, per germline (reference sequence). Trimming cost V 5 bases and J 6 bases, with 12 bases left between them.

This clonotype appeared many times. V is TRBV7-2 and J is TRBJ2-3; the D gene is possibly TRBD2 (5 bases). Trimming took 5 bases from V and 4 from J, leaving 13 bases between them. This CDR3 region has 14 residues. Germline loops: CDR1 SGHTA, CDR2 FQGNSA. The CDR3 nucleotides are TGTGCCAGCAGCCCAGCGGACCCCCCAGATACGCAGTATTTT. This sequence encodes CASSPADPPDTQYF.

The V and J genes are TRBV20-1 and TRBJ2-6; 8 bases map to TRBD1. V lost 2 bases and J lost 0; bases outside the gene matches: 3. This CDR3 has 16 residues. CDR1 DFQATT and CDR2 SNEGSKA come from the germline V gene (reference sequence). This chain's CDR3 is CSARNRGNSGANVLTF. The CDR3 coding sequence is TGCAGTGCTAGAAACAGGGGGAACTCTGGGGCCAACGTCCTGACTTTC.

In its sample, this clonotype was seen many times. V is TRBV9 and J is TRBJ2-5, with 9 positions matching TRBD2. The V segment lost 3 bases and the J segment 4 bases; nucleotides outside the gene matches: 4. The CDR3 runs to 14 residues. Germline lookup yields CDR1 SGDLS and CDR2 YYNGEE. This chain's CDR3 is CASSEAGGGETQYF. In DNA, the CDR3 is TGTGCCAGCAGCGAAGCGGGGGGTGGAGAGACCCAGTACTTC.